This TCR beta chain was captured by sequencing in a study of shared clonotypes between healthy human individuals. Naive CD8 cells lacked CD45RO, underwent positive selection for CCR7 and left out terminally differentiated effector memory CD45RA+ cells. General study findings and limits: The study generally estimated greater richness for naive than memory subsets. Sharing across several donors was seen in roughly 5.2% of naive CD4 clonotypes. Only blood was sampled; tissue repertoires likely differ.

Turning to this clone: As yet, its antigen is unknown.

How the authors handled the data: Filtering differed, since immunoSEQ gave only junction sequences and no quality scores. The method was immunoSEQ multiplex PCR; TCRdb's version includes in-frame clones alone and lacks a portion of them. V and J calls and clone size are copied from that table; D and trimming were computed from the DNA. The sample contains about 2,200,000 clones, around 93% of which appear only once. Looked up from germline, CDR1 is SGHAT and CDR2 is FQNNGV. Trimming took 1 base from V and 0 from J, leaving 13 bases between them. CDR3 length: 17 amino acids. The TCR originated in a man younger than 35 in good health. Some clones in this sample may be carry-over from other donors' samples. The specimen sequenced was naive CD8+ T cells from PBMCs. The V gene is TRBV11-2, the J gene TRBJ2-1; no clear D. Here the CDR3 reads CASSLGVSAASYNEQFF. The CDR3 nucleotides read TGTGCCAGCAGCTTAGGGGTTTCGGCAGCCTCCTACAATGAGCAGTTCTTC.